Listed below are T cell receptor beta chains from one sample, sequenced in a study of OX40 agonist ivuxolimab in advanced cancers. TCRdb's table, derived via immunoSEQ multiplex PCR, lists solely in-frame clones and lacks some. Of fewer than 45,000 clones listed, approximately 91% are singletons. This sample comprised CD4+ or CD8+ T cells sorted from blood, obtained in a trial of the OX40 agonist ivuxolimab. These receptors came from an adult with an advanced solid tumor such as melanoma, head and neck, liver or kidney cancer. CDR3s include the opening cysteine and the closing phenylalanine or tryptophan. The D gene is left open where the match is weak. Rows give clone size only sometimes, using once, few, many, or a class for an expanded clone.

abundance: NA
d_gene: NA
j_gene: TRBJ1-5
v_gene: TRBV7-4
CDR3nt: TGTGCCAGCAGCTTAGCGACAAGCCAGCCCCAGCATTTT
CDR3aa: CASSLATSQPQHF

abundance: NA
d_gene: NA
j_gene: TRBJ2-5
v_gene: TRBV29-1
CDR3nt: TGCAGCGTTGAAGATCAGGGCCTCGACCAGTACTTC
CDR3aa: CSVEDQGLDQYF

abundance: NA
d_gene: NA
j_gene: TRBJ2-1
v_gene: TRBV6-5
CDR3nt: TGTGCCAGCAGTTACTCACGGGGTGCCTACAATGAGCAGTTCTTC
CDR3aa: CASSYSRGAYNEQFF

abundance: once
d_gene: NA
j_gene: TRBJ2-1
v_gene: TRBV14
CDR3nt: TGTGCCAGCAGCCGTGGACGAAACAATGAGCAGTTCTTC
CDR3aa: CASSRGRNNEQFF

abundance: NA
d_gene: NA
j_gene: TRBJ1-2
v_gene: TRBV2
CDR3nt: TGTGCCAGCAGTGTCTCAGGGCGTAGGGGCTACACCTTC
CDR3aa: CASSVSGRRGYTF

abundance: NA
d_gene: NA
j_gene: TRBJ2-1
v_gene: TRBV5-4
CDR3nt: TGTGCCAGCAGCCAAGACGGTAACTCCTACAATGAGCAGTTCTTC
CDR3aa: CASSQDGNSYNEQFF

abundance: NA
d_gene: NA
j_gene: TRBJ2-7
v_gene: TRBV4-1
CDR3nt: TGCGCCAGCAGCCAACTGATAGGGGGGAACCGTTACGAGCAGTACTTC
CDR3aa: CASSQLIGGNRYEQYF

abundance: NA
d_gene: TRBD2
j_gene: TRBJ2-7
v_gene: TRBV13
CDR3nt: TGTGCCAGCAGCTTTCAAGCATTAAGCGGGATCGTAGGCGAGCAGTACTTC
CDR3aa: CASSFQALSGIVGEQYF

abundance: few
d_gene: TRBD2
j_gene: TRBJ2-7
v_gene: TRBV6-6
CDR3nt: TGTGCCACCTCAAGGTATAAGCGGGAGGAGCAGTACTTC
CDR3aa: CATSRYKREEQYF

abundance: NA
d_gene: TRBD2
j_gene: TRBJ2-1
v_gene: TRBV18
CDR3nt: TGTGCCAGCTCACTCTGGACTAGCAGGATTAACAATGAGCAGTTCTTC
CDR3aa: CASSLWTSRINNEQFF

abundance: NA
d_gene: NA
j_gene: TRBJ1-5
v_gene: TRBV11-2
CDR3nt: TGTGCCAGCAGCCAAGGTGGGCCAAGTCAGCCCCAGCATTTT
CDR3aa: CASSQGGPSQPQHF